This entry lists 4 T cell receptor beta chains sequenced from one sample in a study of shared clonotypes between healthy human individuals. Using immunoSEQ multiplex PCR, the repertoire was profiled, and TCRdb retains in-frame clones only, with some absent. The sample shows 2 million to 2.5 million clones, 90% to 95% of them seen only once. Source material: naive CD4+ T cells from PBMCs. The subset here: CD45RA+ positively selected. Receptor source: a man between 18 and 29 years old in good health. Some clones in this sample may be carry-over from other donors' samples.

The V call is TRBV30, the J call TRBJ2-1; D call uncertain. The V gene lost 0 bases and the J gene lost 7 bases, with 13 bases spanning the gap. This CDR3 is 14 amino acids long. The germline V gene has CDR1 GTSNPN and CDR2 SVGIG (reference sequence). This CDR3 is CAWSVKVVVNEQFF. The CDR3 nucleotides are TGTGCCTGGAGTGTAAAGGTGGTGGTAAATGAGCAGTTCTTC.

This sequence joins TRBV2 and TRBJ2-7; D uncertain. The CDR3 contains 13 residues. Per germline, CDR1 SNHLY and CDR2 FYNNEI. V shed 10 bases and J shed 2 bases, with 15 bases lying between them. CDR3 amino acids: CAMALRMAYEQYF. The DNA of the CDR3 is TGTGCCATGGCTTTGAGGATGGCCTACGAGCAGTACTTC.

The rearrangement links TRBV18 to TRBJ2-1; D not certain. V was shortened by 4 bases and J by 6 bases, with 10 bases between the two germline ends. The CDR3 contains 13 residues. CDR1 and CDR2 from the germline V gene are KGHSH and LQKENI. This chain's CDR3 is CASSLAHSNEQFF. CDR3 DNA: TGTGCCAGCTCACTCGCGCATAGCAATGAGCAGTTCTTC.

A note on this clone: One junction end does not reproduce the germline sequence, and a read error may be involved. V is TRBV7-6 and J is TRBJ2-7; 9 positions agree with TRBD2. Per germline, CDR1 SGHVS and CDR2 FNYEAQ. CDR3 length: 15 residues. In nucleotides, the CDR3 is TGTGCCAGCAGCTTAGCTAGCGGGAGTTTCTACGGGCAGTACTTC. It is translated as CASSLASGSFYGQYF.